The 10 T cell receptor beta chains given below trace back to one sample, sequenced in a study of CXCR3-negative and CXCR3-positive naive CD8 T cells. All TRB cDNA libraries came from 5' RACE performed with UMI labels. TCRdb processed the 5' RACE reads again and assigns one entry to each CDR3 protein, with no DNA. This sample's table has tens of thousands of distinct CDR3 sequences. Material: naive CXCR3- CD8+ T cells from blood. Subset noted: CD45RO-CCR7+CD27+CD95- naive CD8+ T cells lacking CXCR3 (TNR3-). The receptors derive from a human donor in good health. Some clones in this sample may be carry-over from other donors' samples.

The V call is TRBV21-1, the J call TRBJ1-1. TRBV21-1 is deemed a pseudogene. This CDR3 contains 16 residues. CDR3 in amino acids: CASSKDTPLKNTEAFF.

This CDR3 is CASSTGTVNSYEQYF. V gene TRBV19 combines with J gene TRBJ2-7; there is no DNA to check the TCRdb D call of TRBD1. The CDR3 runs 15 residues. Germline lookup yields CDR1 LNHDA and CDR2 SQIVND (reference sequence).

The genes are TRBV6-6 and TRBJ2-1; TCRdb returns TRBD2, unconfirmable since there is no DNA. Germline V gives CDR1 MNHNY, CDR2 SVGAGI (reference sequence). The CDR3 sequence is 15 residues long. Here the CDR3 reads CASRLAGSSYNEQFF.

This rearrangement joins TRBV11-2 to TRBJ2-1; TCRdb returns TRBD2, unconfirmable since there is no DNA. The CDR3 sequence is 15 residues long. In germline, CDR1 is SGHAT, CDR2 FQNNGV. The CDR3 loop is CASSLDPSGGNEQFF.

This chain uses TRBV29-1 with TRBJ2-7. There are 13 residues in the CDR3. The germline CDR1 and CDR2 sequences are SQVTM and ANQGSEA. This chain's CDR3 is CSVEDGGLYEQYF.

The rearrangement uses TRBV6-6 and TRBJ2-1; checking the TCRdb D call of TRBD1 is not possible without DNA. Germline V gene sequence: CDR1 MNHNY, CDR2 SVGAGI (reference sequence). The CDR3 sequence is 16 residues long. The CDR3 reads CASSPTGQGASNEQFF.

This CDR3 reads CASSHASYEQYF. The chain combines TRBV14 with TRBJ2-7. Germline CDR1 reads SGHDN; CDR2 reads FVKESK. The CDR3 loop spans 12 amino acids. Drawing the rest from reference TRBV14 and TRBJ2-7, the complete variable domain is EAGVTQFPSHSVIEKGQTVTLRCDPISGHDNLYWYRRVMGKEIKFLLHFVKESKQDESGMPNNRFLAERTGGTYSTLKVQPAELEDSGVYFCASSHASYEQYFGPGTRLTVT.

This chain uses TRBV15 with TRBJ2-7; TCRdb selects TRBD2, and the lack of DNA leaves this call unchecked. This CDR3 contains 15 residues. Germline CDR1 reads LNHNV; CDR2 reads YYDKDF (reference sequence). CDR3 sequence: CATSRPGLAGDEQYF. Looking up the rest from reference TRBV15 and TRBJ2-7 gives the full variable domain: DAMVIQNPRYQVTQFGKPVTLSCSQTLNHNVMYWYQQKSSQAPKLLFHYYDKDFNNEADTPDNFQSRRPNTSFCFLDIRSPGLGDTAMYLCATSRPGLAGDEQYFGPGTRLTVT.

The V call is TRBV3-1, the J call TRBJ2-1; TCRdb designates TRBD2, a call that cannot be tested without DNA. Per germline, CDR1 LGHDT and CDR2 YNNKEL (reference sequence). The CDR3 has 18 amino acids. CDR3 loop: CASSLNLLAGEHYNEQFF.

This chain joins TRBV14 and TRBJ2-3; absent DNA, TCRdb's TRBD1 call cannot be checked. From germline, CDR1 is SGHDN and CDR2 FVKESK. The CDR3 covers 14 residues. This chain's CDR3 is CASSQAGLTDTQYF.